The rows below give T cell receptor beta chains drawn from one sample of a study of T cell responses to AZD1222 COVID-19 vaccine. Sequencing was performed with immunoSEQ multiplex PCR; in TCRdb, only in-frame clones are kept and a portion is missing. Among 150,000 to 200,000 clones listed, 85% to 90% were seen once. The source was peripheral blood, collected 28 days after the second AZD1222 dose. All receptors derive from an adult who received the AZD1222 COVID-19 vaccine. Each CDR3 is given with its conserved first and last residue. The D gene is left open where the match is weak. The size entry is marked missing in some rows and otherwise reads once, few, many or a size class.

CDR3 | DNA | J | D | size | V
CASSTTGTLNTEAFF | TGTGCCAGTAGTACTACCGGGACACTGAACACTGAAGCTTTCTTT | TRBJ1-1 | . | few | TRBV19
CASSVEANPPLHF | TGTGCCAGCAGCGTAGAGGCGAATCCACCCCTCCACTTT | TRBJ1-6 | . | . | TRBV9
CASAYTGTGTGELFF | TGTGCCAGCGCATACACCGGGACAGGGACCGGGGAGCTGTTTTTT | TRBJ2-2 | TRBD1 | few | TRBV28
CASSSPGQANYGYTF | TGTGCCAGTAGCTCGCCGGGACAGGCTAACTATGGCTACACCTTC | TRBJ1-2 | TRBD1 | once | TRBV19
CASSVGAGYGNTIYF | TGTGCCAGCAGCGTAGGCGCGGGTTACGGAAACACCATATATTTT | TRBJ1-3 | . | . | TRBV9
CASSEVQGNEKLFF | TGTGCCAGCAGTGAAGTCCAGGGGAATGAAAAACTGTTTTTT | TRBJ1-4 | . | once | TRBV6-1
CASSLFYEQYF | TGTGCCAGCAGCCTATTCTACGAGCAGTACTTC | TRBJ2-7 | . | . | TRBV6-2/TRBV6-3
CASSLDLRSADTQYF | TGTGCCAGCAGCTTAGATTTGCGGTCGGCAGATACGCAGTATTTT | TRBJ2-3 | . | . | TRBV11-2
CASSYTTRGPNEQYF | TGTGCCAGCAGTTACACCACGCGGGGACCCAACGAGCAGTACTTC | TRBJ2-7 | . | . | TRBV6-5
CASSPLAGSYEQYF | TGTGCCAGCTCACCCCTGGCAGGGTCCTACGAGCAGTACTTC | TRBJ2-7 | . | . | TRBV18